The source of this TCR beta chain is a study of Ad26.COV2.S vaccination and SARS-CoV-2 variants. The CDR3 totals 13 residues. The germline V and J ends were trimmed by 4 bases and 7 bases, with 11 bases remaining between them. CDR1 and CDR2 from the germline V gene are SGHDN and FVKESK. General study results and limits: Considerable breadth of spike-specific CD8+ and CD4+ T cell responses has reportedly been documented following vaccination. There was a possibility that the TCR breadth and depth analyses underestimated total T cell responses. The placebo group had lower spike-specific TCR breadth than the vaccine recipients did.

Notes on this clone: Antigen: not known.

Libraries were prepared by immunoSEQ multiplex PCR; TCRdb keeps only in-frame clonotypes and omits some of them. The sample lists about 390,000 clones; around nine tenths were seen once. Treatment given: over 15 received Ad26.COV2.S at low or high dose, single or two shots; about 5 received placebo; per-sample allocation not given. At day 63 after the first vaccine or placebo injection, samples were drawn. This Boston cohort included adults aged 18-55 years. V usage is TRBV14 and J usage is TRBJ2-1, with D unclear. The TCR originated in a person aged 18 to 59 who received the Ad26.COV2.S COVID-19 vaccine or a placebo. Sequencing was performed on peripheral blood, taken in a trial of Ad26.COV2.S vaccine versus placebo. This CDR3 is CASSLSPLNEQFF. The CDR3 bases are TGTGCCAGCAGCCTCTCCCCGCTAAATGAGCAGTTCTTC.